This is a list of T cell receptor beta chains from one sample in a study of radiotherapy plus CTLA-4 blockade in lung cancer. TCRdb's table, derived via immunoSEQ multiplex PCR, lists solely in-frame clones and lacks some. This table has some 52,000 clones, 65% to 85% appearing once. The sample was peripheral blood, taken from a patient treated with radiotherapy plus ipilimumab. All receptors derive from a human donor with non-small cell lung cancer who had a partial response to radiotherapy plus ipilimumab. Each CDR3 is given with its conserved first and last residue. The D gene is left open where the match is weak. Some rows have no size entry. The others give once, few or many, or a class for an expanded clone.

j_call: TRBJ2-1; v_call: TRBV19; clone_size: NA; d_call: TRBD2; cdr3_aa: CASSIVGGGDNEQFF; cdr3_nt: TGTGCCAGTAGTATAGTTGGCGGGGGTGACAATGAGCAGTTCTTC
j_call: TRBJ2-5; v_call: TRBV2; clone_size: few; d_call: NA; cdr3_aa: CASSGSRDTEGTQYF; cdr3_nt: TGTGCTAGCAGTGGTTCACGGGACACAGAAGGGACCCAGTACTTC
j_call: TRBJ1-4; v_call: TRBV7-2; clone_size: NA; d_call: NA; cdr3_aa: CASSGESSEKLFF; cdr3_nt: TGTGCCAGCAGCGGAGAGAGCAGCGAAAAACTGTTTTTT
j_call: TRBJ2-2; v_call: TRBV5-4; clone_size: NA; d_call: NA; cdr3_aa: CASSLTRTGELFF; cdr3_nt: TGTGCCAGCAGCTTGACGAGGACCGGGGAGCTGTTTTTT
j_call: TRBJ1-4; v_call: TRBV6-5; clone_size: NA; d_call: TRBD1; cdr3_aa: CASRKQGAYEKLFF; cdr3_nt: TGTGCCAGCAGGAAACAGGGGGCGTATGAAAAACTGTTTTTT
j_call: TRBJ1-3; v_call: TRBV2; clone_size: NA; d_call: NA; cdr3_aa: CASRDRAGNTIYF; cdr3_nt: TGTGCCAGCAGGGACAGAGCTGGAAACACCATATATTTT
j_call: TRBJ2-3; v_call: TRBV5-6; clone_size: NA; d_call: NA; cdr3_aa: CASSPTGVDTQYF; cdr3_nt: TGTGCCAGCAGCCCCACGGGAGTAGATACGCAGTATTTT
j_call: TRBJ1-1; v_call: TRBV28; clone_size: NA; d_call: NA; cdr3_aa: CASSPHLVLNTEAFF; cdr3_nt: TGTGCCAGCAGTCCCCACTTGGTGCTGAACACTGAAGCTTTCTTT
j_call: TRBJ2-3; v_call: TRBV7-2; clone_size: NA; d_call: TRBD2; cdr3_aa: CASSLLGVAGNTDTQYF; cdr3_nt: TGTGCCAGCAGCCTCCTCGGAGTAGCGGGGAACACAGATACGCAGTATTTT
j_call: TRBJ1-1; v_call: TRBV27; clone_size: NA; d_call: TRBD1; cdr3_aa: CASSTGQGRTEAFF; cdr3_nt: TGTGCCAGCAGTACCGGACAGGGACGGACTGAAGCTTTCTTT
j_call: TRBJ1-2; v_call: TRBV6-5; clone_size: NA; d_call: TRBD1; cdr3_aa: CASLSGQGINYGYTF; cdr3_nt: TGTGCCAGCCTATCGGGACAGGGGATTAACTATGGCTACACCTTC
j_call: TRBJ2-5; v_call: TRBV7-9; clone_size: NA; d_call: TRBD1; cdr3_aa: CASRPKDRGIETQYF; cdr3_nt: TGTGCCAGCAGACCCAAGGACAGGGGGATAGAGACCCAGTACTTC
j_call: TRBJ1-1; v_call: TRBV15; clone_size: NA; d_call: TRBD1; cdr3_aa: CATSRDRGTNTEAFF; cdr3_nt: TGTGCCACCAGCAGAGACAGGGGGACAAACACTGAAGCTTTCTTT
j_call: TRBJ1-5; v_call: TRBV19; clone_size: NA; d_call: NA; cdr3_aa: CASSIVEGSNQPQHF; cdr3_nt: TGTGCCAGTAGTATAGTGGAGGGGAGCAATCAGCCCCAGCATTTT
j_call: TRBJ1-3; v_call: TRBV9; clone_size: NA; d_call: NA; cdr3_aa: CASSVAHRVSGNTIYF; cdr3_nt: TGTGCCAGCAGCGTAGCCCACAGGGTATCTGGAAACACCATATATTTT
j_call: TRBJ2-5; v_call: TRBV25-1; clone_size: NA; d_call: TRBD2; cdr3_aa: CASRYSGGAGETQYF; cdr3_nt: TGTGCCAGCAGATATAGCGGGGGGGCCGGAGAGACCCAGTACTTC
j_call: TRBJ1-2; v_call: TRBV28; clone_size: NA; d_call: TRBD1; cdr3_aa: CASSPHGTGYGYTF; cdr3_nt: TGTGCCAGCAGTCCCCACGGGACAGGATATGGCTACACCTTC
j_call: TRBJ2-2; v_call: TRBV21-1; clone_size: NA; d_call: NA; cdr3_aa: CASSKEEGRVEDTGELFF; cdr3_nt: TGTGCCAGCAGCAAAGAGGAAGGGAGGGTAGAGGACACCGGGGAGCTGTTTTTT
j_call: TRBJ1-6; v_call: TRBV5-1; clone_size: NA; d_call: NA; cdr3_aa: CASSLTPAGGSPLHF; cdr3_nt: TGCGCCAGCAGCTTGACCCCAGCGGGTGGTTCACCCCTCCACTTT
j_call: TRBJ2-3; v_call: TRBV9; clone_size: NA; d_call: NA; cdr3_aa: CASSVPGGGDTQYF; cdr3_nt: TGTGCCAGCAGCGTCCCGGGGGGCGGGGATACGCAGTATTTT
j_call: TRBJ2-5; v_call: TRBV6-5; clone_size: NA; d_call: NA; cdr3_aa: CASSEDYQETQYF; cdr3_nt: TGTGCCAGCAGTGAGGACTACCAAGAGACCCAGTACTTC
j_call: TRBJ2-7; v_call: TRBV29-1; clone_size: once; d_call: TRBD1; cdr3_aa: CSVGQGAYEQYF; cdr3_nt: TGCAGCGTTGGCCAGGGGGCCTACGAGCAGTACTTC
j_call: TRBJ2-7; v_call: TRBV5-1; clone_size: NA; d_call: NA; cdr3_aa: CASSLVLRDRLAYEQYF; cdr3_nt: TGCGCCAGCAGCTTGGTTCTACGTGACAGACTAGCCTACGAGCAGTACTTC
j_call: TRBJ2-5; v_call: TRBV7-2; clone_size: NA; d_call: NA; cdr3_aa: CASSLGGVGTQYF; cdr3_nt: TGTGCCAGCAGCTTAGGAGGTGTGGGGACCCAGTACTTC
j_call: TRBJ2-5; v_call: TRBV13; clone_size: NA; d_call: TRBD1; cdr3_aa: CASSPFTGEGETQYF; cdr3_nt: TGTGCCAGCAGCCCCTTTACAGGGGAAGGGGAGACCCAGTACTTC
j_call: TRBJ2-1; v_call: TRBV2; clone_size: once; d_call: TRBD1; cdr3_aa: CASTGQAEDEQFF; cdr3_nt: TGTGCCAGCACGGGACAGGCCGAGGATGAGCAGTTCTTC
j_call: TRBJ1-4; v_call: TRBV28; clone_size: NA; d_call: NA; cdr3_aa: CASSLQGNEKLFF; cdr3_nt: TGTGCCAGCAGTCTCCAGGGAAATGAAAAACTGTTTTTT
j_call: TRBJ1-4; v_call: TRBV9; clone_size: NA; d_call: TRBD1; cdr3_aa: CASSRDRGPEKLFF; cdr3_nt: TGTGCCAGCAGTCGGGACAGGGGGCCTGAAAAACTGTTTTTT
j_call: TRBJ1-6; v_call: TRBV18; clone_size: medium-sized; d_call: TRBD1; cdr3_aa: CASSPEEDRGPLNSPLHF; cdr3_nt: TGTGCCAGCTCACCAGAGGAGGACAGGGGGCCATTGAATTCACCCCTCCACTTT
j_call: TRBJ1-1; v_call: TRBV5-1; clone_size: NA; d_call: NA; cdr3_aa: CASRKNIGVRTEAFF; cdr3_nt: TGCGCCAGCAGAAAGAATATCGGGGTGAGGACTGAAGCTTTCTTT
j_call: TRBJ2-3; v_call: TRBV9; clone_size: NA; d_call: TRBD2; cdr3_aa: CASSALAGRSTDTQYF; cdr3_nt: TGTGCCAGCAGCGCCCTAGCGGGGAGGAGCACAGATACGCAGTATTTT
j_call: TRBJ2-7; v_call: TRBV6-5; clone_size: once; d_call: TRBD1; cdr3_aa: CASRWDRDRYEQYF; cdr3_nt: TGTGCCAGCAGATGGGACAGGGACAGATACGAGCAGTACTTC
j_call: TRBJ1-2; v_call: TRBV4-1; clone_size: NA; d_call: TRBD1; cdr3_aa: CASSHSGQGSNYGYTF; cdr3_nt: TGCGCCAGCAGCCACTCAGGACAGGGATCTAACTATGGCTACACCTTC
j_call: TRBJ2-3; v_call: TRBV19; clone_size: NA; d_call: TRBD2; cdr3_aa: CASSIDGLAGRLQDTQYF; cdr3_nt: TGTGCCAGTAGTATAGACGGACTAGCGGGGCGCCTACAAGATACGCAGTATTTT
j_call: TRBJ2-2; v_call: TRBV27; clone_size: NA; d_call: TRBD2; cdr3_aa: CASSLAGPTGELFF; cdr3_nt: TGTGCCAGCAGTCTAGCGGGGCCCACCGGGGAGCTGTTTTTT
j_call: TRBJ2-7; v_call: TRBV4-3; clone_size: NA; d_call: NA; cdr3_aa: CASSQDLAPPYEQYF; cdr3_nt: TGCGCCAGCAGCCAAGATCTAGCCCCCCCCTACGAGCAGTACTTC
j_call: TRBJ1-1; v_call: TRBV6-5; clone_size: NA; d_call: TRBD1; cdr3_aa: CASSSVDRGRTEAFF; cdr3_nt: TGTGCCAGCAGTTCCGTGGACAGGGGAAGAACTGAAGCTTTCTTT
j_call: TRBJ2-7; v_call: TRBV7-6; clone_size: NA; d_call: NA; cdr3_aa: CASSQDYATYEQYF; cdr3_nt: TGTGCCAGCAGCCAAGACTACGCTACCTACGAGCAGTACTTC
j_call: TRBJ2-5; v_call: TRBV5-5; clone_size: NA; d_call: NA; cdr3_aa: CASSPKETQYF; cdr3_nt: TGTGCCAGCAGCCCAAAAGAGACCCAGTACTTC
j_call: TRBJ1-2; v_call: TRBV4-3; clone_size: NA; d_call: NA; cdr3_aa: CASSQAGPPGQYGYTF; cdr3_nt: TGCGCCAGCAGCCAAGCCGGACCCCCAGGGCAGTATGGCTACACCTTC
j_call: TRBJ2-7; v_call: TRBV6-1; clone_size: NA; d_call: TRBD1; cdr3_aa: CTSRDRGATSYEQYF; cdr3_nt: TGTACCAGCAGGGACAGGGGCGCAACTTCCTACGAGCAGTACTTC
j_call: TRBJ2-1; v_call: TRBV9; clone_size: NA; d_call: TRBD2; cdr3_aa: CASSVVAGGQNEQFF; cdr3_nt: TGTGCCAGCAGCGTAGTCGCGGGGGGGCAAAATGAGCAGTTCTTC
j_call: TRBJ2-7; v_call: TRBV4-1; clone_size: NA; d_call: NA; cdr3_aa: CASSQEPGGIAYEQYF; cdr3_nt: TGCGCCAGCAGCCAAGAGCCCGGGGGAATAGCCTACGAGCAGTACTTC
j_call: TRBJ1-5; v_call: TRBV7-2; clone_size: NA; d_call: NA; cdr3_aa: CASSLGGRQPQHF; cdr3_nt: TGTGCCAGCAGCTTAGGGGGGAGGCAGCCCCAGCATTTT
j_call: TRBJ1-3; v_call: TRBV9; clone_size: NA; d_call: NA; cdr3_aa: CASSVQVGGSGNTIYF; cdr3_nt: TGTGCCAGCAGCGTCCAGGTGGGAGGCTCTGGAAACACCATATATTTT
j_call: TRBJ2-7; v_call: TRBV7-8; clone_size: few; d_call: NA; cdr3_aa: CASSLLSRRGGEQYF; cdr3_nt: TGTGCCAGCAGTCTTCTCTCGAGAAGGGGCGGTGAGCAGTACTTC
j_call: TRBJ2-1; v_call: TRBV7-8; clone_size: NA; d_call: NA; cdr3_aa: CASSPRGGGFAPYNEQFF; cdr3_nt: TGTGCCAGCAGCCCGAGAGGAGGCGGCTTCGCCCCCTACAATGAGCAGTTCTTC